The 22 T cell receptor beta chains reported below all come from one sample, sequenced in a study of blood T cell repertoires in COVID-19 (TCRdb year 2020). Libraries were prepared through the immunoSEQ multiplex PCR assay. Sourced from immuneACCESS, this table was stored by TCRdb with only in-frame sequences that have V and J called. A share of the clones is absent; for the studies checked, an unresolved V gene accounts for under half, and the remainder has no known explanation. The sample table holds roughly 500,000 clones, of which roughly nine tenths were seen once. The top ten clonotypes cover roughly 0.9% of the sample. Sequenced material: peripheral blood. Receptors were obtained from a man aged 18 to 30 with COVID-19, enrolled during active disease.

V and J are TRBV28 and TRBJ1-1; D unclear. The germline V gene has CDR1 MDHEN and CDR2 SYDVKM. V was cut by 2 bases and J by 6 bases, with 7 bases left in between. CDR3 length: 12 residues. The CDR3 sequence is CASSLIVAEAFF. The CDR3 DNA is TGTGCCAGCAGTTTAATAGTGGCTGAAGCTTTCTTT.

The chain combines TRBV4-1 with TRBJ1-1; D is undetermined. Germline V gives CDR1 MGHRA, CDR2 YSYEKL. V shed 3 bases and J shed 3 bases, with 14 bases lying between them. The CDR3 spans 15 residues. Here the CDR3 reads CASSQSPNRDTEAFF. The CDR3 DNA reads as TGCGCCAGCAGCCAGAGCCCCAATCGTGACACTGAAGCTTTCTTT.

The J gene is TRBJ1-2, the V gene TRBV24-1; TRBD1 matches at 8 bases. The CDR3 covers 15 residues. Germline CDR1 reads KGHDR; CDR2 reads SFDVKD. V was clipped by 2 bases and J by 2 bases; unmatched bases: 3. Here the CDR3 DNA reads TGTGCCACCAGTGATTCAAGGACAGGGAACTATGGCTACACCTTC. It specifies CATSDSRTGNYGYTF.

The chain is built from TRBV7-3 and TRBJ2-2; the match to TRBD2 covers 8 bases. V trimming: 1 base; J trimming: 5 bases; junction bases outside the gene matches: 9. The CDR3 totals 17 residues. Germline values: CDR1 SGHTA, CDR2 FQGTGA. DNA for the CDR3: TGTGCCAGCAGCTTAAATGGTGCGGGAGGAACTACCGGGGAGCTGTTTTTT. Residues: CASSLNGAGGTTGELFF. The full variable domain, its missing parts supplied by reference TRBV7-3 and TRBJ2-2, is GAGVSQTPSNKVTEKGKYVELRCDPISGHTALYWYRQSLGQGPEFLIYFQGTGAADDSGLPNDRFFAVRPEGSVSTLKIQRTERGDSAVYLCASSLNGAGGTTGELFFGEGSRLTVL.

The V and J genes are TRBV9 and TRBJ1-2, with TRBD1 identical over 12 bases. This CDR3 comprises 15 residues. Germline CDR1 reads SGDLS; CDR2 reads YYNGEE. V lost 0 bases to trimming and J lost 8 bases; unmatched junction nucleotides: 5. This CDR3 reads CASSVEGQGARGYTF. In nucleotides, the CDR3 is TGTGCCAGCAGCGTAGAGGGACAGGGGGCTCGGGGCTACACCTTC.

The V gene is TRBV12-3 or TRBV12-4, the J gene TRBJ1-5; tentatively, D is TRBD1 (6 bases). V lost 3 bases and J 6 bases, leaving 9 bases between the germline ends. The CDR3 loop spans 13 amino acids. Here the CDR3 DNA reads TGTGCCAGCAGTTTCAGGGGACGTCAGCCCCAGCATTTT. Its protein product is CASSFRGRQPQHF.

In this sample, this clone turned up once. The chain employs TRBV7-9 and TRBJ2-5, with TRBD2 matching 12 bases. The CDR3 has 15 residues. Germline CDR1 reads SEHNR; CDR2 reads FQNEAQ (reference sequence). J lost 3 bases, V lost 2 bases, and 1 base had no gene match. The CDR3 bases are TGTGCCAGCAGCTTACTAGCGGGGGGGAAAGAGACCCAGTACTTC. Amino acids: CASSLLAGGKETQYF.

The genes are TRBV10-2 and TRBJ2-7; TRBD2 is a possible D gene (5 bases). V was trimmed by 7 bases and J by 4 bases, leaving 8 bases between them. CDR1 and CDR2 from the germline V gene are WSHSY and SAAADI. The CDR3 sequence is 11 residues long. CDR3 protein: CASNEGYEQYF. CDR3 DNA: TGCGCCAGCAACGAGGGTTACGAGCAGTACTTC.

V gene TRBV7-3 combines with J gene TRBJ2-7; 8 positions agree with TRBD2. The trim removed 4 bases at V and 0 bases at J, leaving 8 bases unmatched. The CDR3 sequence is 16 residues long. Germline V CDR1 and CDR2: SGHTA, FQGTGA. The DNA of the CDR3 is TGTGCCAGCAGCTCCCTTTGGAGCGGGAGCTCCTACGAGCAGTACTTC. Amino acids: CASSSLWSGSSYEQYF.

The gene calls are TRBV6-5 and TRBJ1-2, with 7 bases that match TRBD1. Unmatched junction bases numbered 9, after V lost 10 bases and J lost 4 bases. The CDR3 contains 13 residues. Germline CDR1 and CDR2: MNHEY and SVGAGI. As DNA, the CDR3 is TGTGCCACCTCGACAGGGCAGGGCTATGGCTACACCTTC. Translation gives CATSTGQGYGYTF.

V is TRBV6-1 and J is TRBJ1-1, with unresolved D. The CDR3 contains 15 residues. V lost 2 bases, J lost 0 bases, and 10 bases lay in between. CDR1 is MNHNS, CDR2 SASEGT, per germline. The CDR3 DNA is TGTGCCAGCAGTGAAAGGAGTCGCATGAACACTGAAGCTTTCTTT. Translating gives CASSERSRMNTEAFF.

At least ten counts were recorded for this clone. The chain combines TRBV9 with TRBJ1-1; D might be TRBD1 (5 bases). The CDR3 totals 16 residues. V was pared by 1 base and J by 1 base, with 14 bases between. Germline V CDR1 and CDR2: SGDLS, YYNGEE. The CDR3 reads CASSVFLDRQNTEAFF. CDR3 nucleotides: TGTGCCAGCAGCGTATTCCTAGACAGACAGAACACTGAAGCTTTCTTT.

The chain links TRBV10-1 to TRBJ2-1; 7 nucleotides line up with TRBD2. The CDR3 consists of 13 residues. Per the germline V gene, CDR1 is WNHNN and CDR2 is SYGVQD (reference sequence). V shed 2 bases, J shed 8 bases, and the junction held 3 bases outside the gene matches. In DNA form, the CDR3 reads TGCGCCAGCAGTGAGCTGGGGGGGGATGAGCAGTTCTTC. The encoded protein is CASSELGGDEQFF.

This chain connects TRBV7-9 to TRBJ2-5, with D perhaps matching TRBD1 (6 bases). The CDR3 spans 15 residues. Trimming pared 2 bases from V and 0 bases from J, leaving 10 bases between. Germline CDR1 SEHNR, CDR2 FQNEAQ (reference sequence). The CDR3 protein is CASSLTGTNQETQYF. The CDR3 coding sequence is TGTGCCAGCAGCTTAACCGGGACAAACCAAGAGACCCAGTACTTC.

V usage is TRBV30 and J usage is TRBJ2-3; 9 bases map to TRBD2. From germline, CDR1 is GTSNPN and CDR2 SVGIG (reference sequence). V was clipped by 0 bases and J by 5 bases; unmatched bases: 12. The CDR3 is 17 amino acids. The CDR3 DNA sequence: TGTGCCTGGAGTGTACTCCGGCGGGGGGGCCCTATAGATACGCAGTATTTT. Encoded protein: CAWSVLRRGGPIDTQYF.

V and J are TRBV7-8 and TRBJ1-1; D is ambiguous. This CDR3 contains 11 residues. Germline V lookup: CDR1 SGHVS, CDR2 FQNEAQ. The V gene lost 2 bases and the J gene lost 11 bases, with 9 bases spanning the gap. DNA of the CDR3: TGTGCCAGCAGCTTATCCGAGAAGGCTTTCTTT. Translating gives CASSLSEKAFF.

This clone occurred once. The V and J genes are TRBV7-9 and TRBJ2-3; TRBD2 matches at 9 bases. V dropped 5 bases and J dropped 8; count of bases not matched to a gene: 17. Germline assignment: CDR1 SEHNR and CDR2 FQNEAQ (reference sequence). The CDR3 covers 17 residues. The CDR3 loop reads CASSPHLAVAGVGTQYF. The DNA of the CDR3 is TGTGCCAGCAGCCCACACCTGGCGGTAGCGGGAGTTGGTACGCAGTATTTT.

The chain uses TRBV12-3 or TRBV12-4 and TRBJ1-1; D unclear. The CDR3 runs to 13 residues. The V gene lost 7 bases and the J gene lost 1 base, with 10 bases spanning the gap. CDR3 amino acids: CASTRAANTEAFF. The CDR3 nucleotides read TGTGCCAGCACGAGGGCGGCGAACACTGAAGCTTTCTTT.

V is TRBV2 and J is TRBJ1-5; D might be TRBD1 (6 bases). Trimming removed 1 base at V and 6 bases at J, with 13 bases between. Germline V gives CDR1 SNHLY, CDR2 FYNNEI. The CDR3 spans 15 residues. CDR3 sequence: CASSEETGEGQPQHF. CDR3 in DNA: TGTGCCAGCAGTGAAGAGACAGGCGAGGGTCAGCCCCAGCATTTT.

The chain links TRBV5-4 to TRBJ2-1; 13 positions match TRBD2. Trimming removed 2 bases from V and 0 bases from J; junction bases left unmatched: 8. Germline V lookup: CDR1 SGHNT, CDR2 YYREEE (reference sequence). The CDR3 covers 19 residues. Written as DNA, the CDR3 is TGTGCCAGCAGCTTCGGACTAGCGGGAGTCCCAAGCTCCTACAATGAGCAGTTCTTC. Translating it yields CASSFGLAGVPSSYNEQFF. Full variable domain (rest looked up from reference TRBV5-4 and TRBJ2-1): ETGVTQSPTHLIKTRGQQVTLRCSSQSGHNTVSWYQQALGQGPQFIFQYYREEENGRGNFPPRFSGLQFPNYSSELNVNALELDDSALYLCASSFGLAGVPSSYNEQFFGPGTRLTVL.

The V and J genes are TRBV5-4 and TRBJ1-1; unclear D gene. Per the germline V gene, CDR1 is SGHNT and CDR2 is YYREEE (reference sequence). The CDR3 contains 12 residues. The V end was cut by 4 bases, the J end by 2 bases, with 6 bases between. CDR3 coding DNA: TGTGCCAGCAGCACAGCAAACACTGAAGCTTTCTTT. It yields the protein CASSTANTEAFF.

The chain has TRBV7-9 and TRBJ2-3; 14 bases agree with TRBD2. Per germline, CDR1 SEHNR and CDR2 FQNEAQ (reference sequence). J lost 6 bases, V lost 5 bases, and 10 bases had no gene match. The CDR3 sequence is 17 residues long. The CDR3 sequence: CASSHQTSGRGGDTQYF. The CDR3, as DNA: TGTGCCAGCAGCCACCAGACTAGCGGGAGGGGAGGGGATACGCAGTATTTT.